This TCR beta chain was recovered during a study of response to subunit inactivated influenza vaccine (dated by TCRdb to 2016 to 2018). About the investigation overall: To follow how T cells responded to a trivalent subunit inactivated influenza vaccine, the researchers relied on deep quantitative profiling of the T cell receptor repertoire.

Broader findings and caveats from the paper: According to the authors, only a limited number of new T cells may be recruited by each seasonal influenza vaccination.

Trimming takes 1 base off V and 5 bases off J; junction bases not matched to a gene: 6. Per the germline V gene (reference sequence), LGHDT is the CDR1 and YNNKEL is the CDR2. The CDR3 numbers 15 residues from cysteine through phenylalanine. Of the read, only the CDR3 DNA is kept; its 45 bases are in frame from base 1. Libraries were made using RT-PCR. Sequencing relied on an Illumina HiSeq 2500. TCRdb reworked the public reads: Q25 trimming with fastp, MiXCR clone assembly, productive beta chains retained. Duplicate CDR3 protein sequences are folded into a single record with the most common DNA and genes. The sample table contains fewer than 600,000 distinct CDR3 sequences; only one count was recorded for less than 7.5% of them. The top ten hold approximately 14% of the sample. This clonotype was counted ten times or more. Its antigen specificity is not known. No base qualities exist here, and no much larger clone lies one base off it.

The TCR sequence derives from a man between 45 and 75 years old who received an inactivated influenza vaccine. Donor details come from another sample of the same person, matched by shared clones. Specimen: PBMCs from blood, collected less than 30 months after vaccination. The chain employs TRBV3-1 and TRBJ2-7; TRBD2 matches 9 bases in the middle. This receptor carries the CDR3 CASSQAGTSRNEQYF. The sequenced DNA is TGTGCCAGCAGCCAAGCTGGGACTAGCCGGAACGAGCAGTACTTC.